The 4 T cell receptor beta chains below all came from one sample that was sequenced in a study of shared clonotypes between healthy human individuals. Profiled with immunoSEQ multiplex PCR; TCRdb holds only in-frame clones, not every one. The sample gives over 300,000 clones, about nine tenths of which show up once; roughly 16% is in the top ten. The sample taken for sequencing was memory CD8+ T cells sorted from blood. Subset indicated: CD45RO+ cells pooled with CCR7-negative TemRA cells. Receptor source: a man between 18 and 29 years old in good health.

CDR3 bases: TGTGCCATCAGTGAACACGGGACAGGGTTCATCGACTACGAGCAGTACTTC. Amino acid sequence: CAISEHGTGFIDYEQYF. The chain is built from TRBV10-3 and TRBJ2-7; 9 nucleotides match TRBD1. V was clipped by 3 bases and J by 3 bases; unmatched bases: 12. This CDR3 spans 17 amino acids. Per the germline V gene, CDR1 is ENHRY and CDR2 is SYGVKD.

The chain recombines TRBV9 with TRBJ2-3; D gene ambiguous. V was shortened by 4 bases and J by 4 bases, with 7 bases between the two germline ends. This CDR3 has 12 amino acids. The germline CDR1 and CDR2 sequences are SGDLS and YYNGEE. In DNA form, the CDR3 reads TGTGCCAGCAGCTCTTATTCAGATACGCAGTATTTT. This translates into CASSSYSDTQYF. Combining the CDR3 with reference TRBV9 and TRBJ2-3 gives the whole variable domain DSGVTQTPKHLITATGQRVTLRCSPRSGDLSVYWYQQSLDQGLQFLIQYYNGEERAKGNILERFSAQQFPDLHSELNLSSLELGDSALYFCASSSYSDTQYFGPGTRLTVL.

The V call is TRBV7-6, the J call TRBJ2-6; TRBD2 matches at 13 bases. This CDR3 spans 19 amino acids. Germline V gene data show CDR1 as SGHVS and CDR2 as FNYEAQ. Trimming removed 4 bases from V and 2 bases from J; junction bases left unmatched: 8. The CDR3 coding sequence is TGTGCCAGCAGCTCCCCCTTTACTAGCGGGAGGGCTGGGGCCAACGTCCTGACTTTC. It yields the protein CASSSPFTSGRAGANVLTF.

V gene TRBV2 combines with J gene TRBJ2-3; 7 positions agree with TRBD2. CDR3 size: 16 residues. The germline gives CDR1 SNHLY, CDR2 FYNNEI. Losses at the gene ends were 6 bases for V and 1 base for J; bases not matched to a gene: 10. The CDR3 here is CASRYGRLAGTDTQYF. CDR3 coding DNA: TGTGCCAGCAGGTACGGGAGGCTAGCGGGCACAGATACGCAGTATTTT.